These 5 T cell receptor beta chains were all obtained from the same sample, sequenced in a study of cytomegalovirus exposure and HLA in healthy donors. The PCR was carried out with 60 Vbeta primers and 13 Jbeta primers. Profiling relied on immunoSEQ multiplex PCR, and the TCRdb table lists in-frame clones only, not all of them. The repertoire holds about 140,000 clones, with roughly 79% as singletons. Sequenced material: PBMCs. The receptors derive from a man younger than 35 in good health and CMV-seronegative.

This clone was observed a single time. The chain couples TRBV9 to TRBJ1-6; the D is unclear. Trimming stripped 0 bases from V and 11 bases from J, with 12 bases between. Germline V lookup: CDR1 SGDLS, CDR2 YYNGEE. The CDR3 totals 14 residues. CDR3 DNA sequence: TGTGCCAGCAGCGTAGAACCGAGGCGGGCACCCCTCCACTTT. This gives the protein CASSVEPRRAPLHF. The entire variable domain, with the rest obtained from reference TRBV9 and TRBJ1-6, is as follows: DSGVTQTPKHLITATGQRVTLRCSPRSGDLSVYWYQQSLDQGLQFLIQYYNGEERAKGNILERFSAQQFPDLHSELNLSSLELGDSALYFCASSVEPRRAPLHFGNGTRLTVT.

V gene TRBV6-5 combines with J gene TRBJ2-5, with 7 bases that match TRBD1. Germline V gene sequence: CDR1 MNHEY, CDR2 SVGAGI. The CDR3 spans 14 residues. The trim removed 4 bases at V and 2 bases at J, leaving 4 bases unmatched. CDR3 in DNA: TGTGCCAGCAGTTCCTGGACAGGACAAGAGACCCAGTACTTC. This gives the protein CASSSWTGQETQYF.

The gene calls are TRBV5-1 and TRBJ2-5, with TRBD1 matching 7 bases. CDR3 length equals 15 residues. Trimming at V came to 4 bases and at J to 1 base, leaving 7 bases not matched to a gene. Per germline, CDR1 SGHRS and CDR2 YFSETQ. This chain's CDR3 is CASSPIQGSQETQYF. The DNA for the CDR3 is TGCGCCAGCAGCCCCATACAGGGGAGCCAAGAGACCCAGTACTTC.

In this sample, this clone turned up a few times. The rearrangement joins TRBV6-1 to TRBJ2-7, with D tentatively TRBD2 (6 bases). Trimming removed 10 bases from V and 6 bases from J, with 10 bases in between. The length of the CDR3 is 10 residues. Germline V CDR1 and CDR2: MNHNS, SASEGT. The CDR3 DNA sequence: TGTGCCACCTGGGGGGTCGAGCAGTACTTC. Translated, it gives CATWGVEQYF.

The chain is built from TRBV5-6 and TRBJ1-1; 8 positions match TRBD1. The germline CDR1 and CDR2 sequences are SGHDT and YYEEEE. The CDR3 loop spans 15 amino acids. J was trimmed by 3 bases and V by 0 bases; bases with no gene match: 4. CDR3 amino acids: CASSLGAGGHTEAFF. DNA for the CDR3: TGTGCCAGCAGCTTGGGGGCAGGGGGCCACACTGAAGCTTTCTTT.